This TCR beta chain originates from a study of blood T cell repertoires in COVID-19. Background on the study: T cells, B-cell-depleted T cells, or PBMCs provided the cDNA or gDNA that served as material.

Sequencing was performed with immunoSEQ multiplex PCR; in TCRdb, only in-frame clones are kept and a portion is missing. Seen here are under 300,000 clones, about 91% observed once, and the top ten hold 0.95% to 1.5%. This sequence was found in a human donor in a cohort exposed to, infected with or recovered from COVID-19 (not recorded which). The donor label of this sample is uncertain. Sequenced sample: PBMCs or T cells enriched from blood (not recorded which).

The CDR3 DNA reads TGTGCCATCCCGGGACAGGGTAAAGGTAGCAATCAGCCCCAGCATTTT. This translates into CAIPGQGKGSNQPQHF. V is TRBV25-1 and J is TRBJ1-5, with 9 bases that match TRBD1. V trimming: 10 bases; J trimming: 0 bases; junction bases outside the gene matches: 10. The germline CDR1 and CDR2 sequences are MGHDK and SYGVNS. CDR3 size: 16 residues.